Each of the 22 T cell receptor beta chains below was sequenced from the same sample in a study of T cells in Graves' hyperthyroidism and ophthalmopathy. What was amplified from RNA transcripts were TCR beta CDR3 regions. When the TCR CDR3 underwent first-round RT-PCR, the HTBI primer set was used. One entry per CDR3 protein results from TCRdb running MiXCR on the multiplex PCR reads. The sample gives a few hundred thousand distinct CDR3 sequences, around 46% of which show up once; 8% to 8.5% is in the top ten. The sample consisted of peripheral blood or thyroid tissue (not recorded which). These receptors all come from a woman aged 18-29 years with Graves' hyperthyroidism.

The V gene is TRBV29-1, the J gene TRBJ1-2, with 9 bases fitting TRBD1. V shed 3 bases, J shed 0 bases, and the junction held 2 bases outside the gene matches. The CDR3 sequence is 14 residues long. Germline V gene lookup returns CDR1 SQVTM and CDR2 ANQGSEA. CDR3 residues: CSVERTGANYGYTF. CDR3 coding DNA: TGCAGCGTTGAGCGGACAGGGGCTAACTATGGCTACACCTTC.

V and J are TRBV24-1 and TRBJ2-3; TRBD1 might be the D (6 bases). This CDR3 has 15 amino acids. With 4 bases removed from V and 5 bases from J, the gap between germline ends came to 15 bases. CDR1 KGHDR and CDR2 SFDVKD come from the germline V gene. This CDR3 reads CATSEPNSGEDTQYF. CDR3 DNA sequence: TGTGCCACCAGTGAGCCCAACTCAGGGGAAGATACGCAGTATTTT.

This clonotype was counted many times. CDR3 in amino acids: CASSETGQRNSPLHF. CDR3 bases: TGTGCCAGCAGCGAGACAGGACAGCGGAATTCACCCCTCCACTTT. The rearrangement joins TRBV7-6 to TRBJ1-6; TRBD1 is a possible D gene (6 bases). CDR3 length: 15 amino acids. The germline V gene has CDR1 SGHVS and CDR2 FNYEAQ. Between the trimmed V and J ends, which lost 5 bases and 7 bases, there was a span of 15 bases. Full variable domain (outside the CDR3, taken from reference TRBV7-6 and TRBJ1-6): GAGVSQSPRYKVTKRGQDVALRCDPISGHVSLYWYRQALGQGPEFLTYFNYEAQQDKSGLPNDRFSAERPEGSISTLTIQRTEQRDSAMYRCASSETGQRNSPLHFGNGTRLTVT.

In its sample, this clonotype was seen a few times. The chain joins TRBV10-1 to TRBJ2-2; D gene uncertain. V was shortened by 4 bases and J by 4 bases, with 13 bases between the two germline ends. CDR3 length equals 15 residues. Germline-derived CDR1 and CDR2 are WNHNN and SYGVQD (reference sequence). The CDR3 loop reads CASSGRRSGTGELFF. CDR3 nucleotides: TGCGCCAGCAGTGGCCGTAGGTCTGGCACCGGGGAGCTGTTTTTT.

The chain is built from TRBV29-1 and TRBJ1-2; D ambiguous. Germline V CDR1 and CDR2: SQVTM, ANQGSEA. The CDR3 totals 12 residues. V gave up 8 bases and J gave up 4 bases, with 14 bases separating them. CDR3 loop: CSLETTSYGYTF. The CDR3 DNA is TGCAGCTTGGAGACAACATCCTATGGCTACACCTTC.

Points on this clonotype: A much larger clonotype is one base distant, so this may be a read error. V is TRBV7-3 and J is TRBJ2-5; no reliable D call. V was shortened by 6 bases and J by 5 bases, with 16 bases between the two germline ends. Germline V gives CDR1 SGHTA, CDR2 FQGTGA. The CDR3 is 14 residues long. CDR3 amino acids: CASRAGPVWETQYF. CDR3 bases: TGTGCCAGCAGGGCAGGTCCCGTGTGGGAGACCCAGTACTTC.

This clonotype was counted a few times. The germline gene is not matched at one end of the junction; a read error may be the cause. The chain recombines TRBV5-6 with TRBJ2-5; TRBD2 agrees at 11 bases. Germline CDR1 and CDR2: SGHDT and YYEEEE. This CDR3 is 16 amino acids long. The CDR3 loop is CASSQGVAGGKETQYF. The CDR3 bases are TGCGCCAGCAGCCAAGGAGTAGCGGGAGGGAAAGAGACCCAGTACTTC.

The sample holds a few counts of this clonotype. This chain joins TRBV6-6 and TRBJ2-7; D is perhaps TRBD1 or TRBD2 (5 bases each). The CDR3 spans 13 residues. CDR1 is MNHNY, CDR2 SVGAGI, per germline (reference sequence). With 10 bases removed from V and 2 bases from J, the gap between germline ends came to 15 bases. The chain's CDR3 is CATGLVGPYEQYF. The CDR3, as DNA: TGTGCCACAGGACTCGTGGGGCCCTACGAGCAGTACTTC.

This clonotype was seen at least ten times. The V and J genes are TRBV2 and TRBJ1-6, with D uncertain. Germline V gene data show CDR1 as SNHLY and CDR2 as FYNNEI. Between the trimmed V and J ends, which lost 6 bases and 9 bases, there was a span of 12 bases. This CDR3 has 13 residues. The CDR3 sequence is CASRGSESSPLHF. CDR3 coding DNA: TGTGCCAGCAGGGGGTCTGAATCTTCACCCCTCCACTTT.

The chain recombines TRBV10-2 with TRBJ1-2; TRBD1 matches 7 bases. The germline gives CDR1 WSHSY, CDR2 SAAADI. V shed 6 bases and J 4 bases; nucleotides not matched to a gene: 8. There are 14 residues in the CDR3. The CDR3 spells CASRDLQGTYGYTF. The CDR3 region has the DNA TGCGCCAGCAGAGACCTACAGGGGACCTATGGCTACACCTTC.

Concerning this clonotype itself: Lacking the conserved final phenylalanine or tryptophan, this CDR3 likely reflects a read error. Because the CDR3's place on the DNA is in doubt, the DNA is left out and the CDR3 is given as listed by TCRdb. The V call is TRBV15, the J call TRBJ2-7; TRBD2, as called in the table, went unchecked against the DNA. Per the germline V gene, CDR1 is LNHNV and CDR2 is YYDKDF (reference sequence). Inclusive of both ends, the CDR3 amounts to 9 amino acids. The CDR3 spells CATRGGLAG.

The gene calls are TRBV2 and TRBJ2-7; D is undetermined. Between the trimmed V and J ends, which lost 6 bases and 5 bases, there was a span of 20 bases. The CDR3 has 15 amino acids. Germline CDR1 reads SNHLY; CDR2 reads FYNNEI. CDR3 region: CASSLVTHILDEQYF. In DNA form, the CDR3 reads TGTGCCAGCAGCTTAGTAACACATATCCTTGACGAGCAGTACTTC.

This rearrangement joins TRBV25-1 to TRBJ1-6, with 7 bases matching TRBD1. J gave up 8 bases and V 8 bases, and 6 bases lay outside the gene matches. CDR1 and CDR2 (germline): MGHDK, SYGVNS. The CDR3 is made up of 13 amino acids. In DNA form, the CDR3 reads TGTGCCAGCTTATGGACAGGCTATTCACCCCTCCACTTT. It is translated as CASLWTGYSPLHF. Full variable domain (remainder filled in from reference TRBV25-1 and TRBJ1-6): EADIYQTPRYLVIGTGKKITLECSQTMGHDKMYWYQQDPGMELHLIHYSYGVNSTEKGDLSSESTVSRIRTEHFPLTLESARPSHTSQYLCASLWTGYSPLHFGNGTRLTVT.

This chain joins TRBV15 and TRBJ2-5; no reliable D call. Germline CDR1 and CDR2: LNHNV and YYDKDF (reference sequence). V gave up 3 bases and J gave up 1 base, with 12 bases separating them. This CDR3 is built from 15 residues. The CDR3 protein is CATSSFGGIQETQYF. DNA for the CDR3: TGTGCCACCAGCAGCTTTGGCGGAATCCAAGAGACCCAGTACTTC.

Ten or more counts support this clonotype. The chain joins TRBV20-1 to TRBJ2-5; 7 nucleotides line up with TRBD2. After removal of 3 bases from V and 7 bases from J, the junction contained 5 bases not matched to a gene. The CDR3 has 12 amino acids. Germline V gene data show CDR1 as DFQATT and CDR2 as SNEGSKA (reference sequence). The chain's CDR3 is CSASLAEATQYF. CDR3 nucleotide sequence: TGCAGTGCTAGCCTAGCGGAGGCGACCCAGTACTTC.

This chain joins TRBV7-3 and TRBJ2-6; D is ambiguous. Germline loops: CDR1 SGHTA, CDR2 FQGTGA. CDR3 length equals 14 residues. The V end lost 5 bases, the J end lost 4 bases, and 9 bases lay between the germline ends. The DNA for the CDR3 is TGTGCCAGCAGCCTACCGACAGGGGCCAACGTCCTGACTTTC. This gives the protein CASSLPTGANVLTF.

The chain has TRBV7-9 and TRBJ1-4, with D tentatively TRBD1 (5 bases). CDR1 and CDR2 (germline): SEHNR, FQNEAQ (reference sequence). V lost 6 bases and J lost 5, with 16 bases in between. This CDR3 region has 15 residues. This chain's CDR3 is CASSRPGRGNEKLFF. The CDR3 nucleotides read TGTGCCAGCAGTCGACCCGGACGGGGGAATGAAAAACTGTTTTTT.

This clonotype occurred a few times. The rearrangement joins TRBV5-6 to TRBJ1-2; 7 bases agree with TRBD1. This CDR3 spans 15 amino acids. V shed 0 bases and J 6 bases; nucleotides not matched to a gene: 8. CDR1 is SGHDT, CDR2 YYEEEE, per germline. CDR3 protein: CASSLGQGYSHGYTF. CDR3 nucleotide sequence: TGTGCCAGCAGCTTGGGACAGGGTTATTCGCATGGCTACACCTTC. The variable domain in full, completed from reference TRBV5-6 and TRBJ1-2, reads DAGVTQSPTHLIKTRGQQVTLRCSPKSGHDTVSWYQQALGQGPQFIFQYYEEEERQRGNFPDRFSGHQFPNYSSELNVNALLLGDSALYLCASSLGQGYSHGYTFGSGTRLTVV.

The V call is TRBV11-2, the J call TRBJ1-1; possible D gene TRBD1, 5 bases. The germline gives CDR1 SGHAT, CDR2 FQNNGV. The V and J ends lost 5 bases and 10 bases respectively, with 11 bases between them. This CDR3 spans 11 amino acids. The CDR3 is CASSPGTRAFF. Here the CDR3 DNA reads TGTGCCAGCAGCCCAGGGACCCGAGCTTTCTTT.

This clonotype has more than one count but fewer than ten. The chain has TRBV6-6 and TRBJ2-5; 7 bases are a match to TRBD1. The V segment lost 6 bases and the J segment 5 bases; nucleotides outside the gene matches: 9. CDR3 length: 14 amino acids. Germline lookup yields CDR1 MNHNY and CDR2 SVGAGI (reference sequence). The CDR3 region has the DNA TGTGCCAGCAGCATACAGGGGAGAGGGGAGACCCAGTACTTC. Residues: CASSIQGRGETQYF.

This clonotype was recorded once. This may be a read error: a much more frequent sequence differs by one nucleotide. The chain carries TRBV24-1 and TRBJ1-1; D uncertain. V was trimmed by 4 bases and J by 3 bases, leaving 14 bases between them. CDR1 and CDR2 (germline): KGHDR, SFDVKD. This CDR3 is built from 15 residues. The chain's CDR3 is CATSDKRALDTEAFF. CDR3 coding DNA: TGTGCCACCAGTGACAAACGGGCCCTGGACACTGAAGCTTTCTTT.

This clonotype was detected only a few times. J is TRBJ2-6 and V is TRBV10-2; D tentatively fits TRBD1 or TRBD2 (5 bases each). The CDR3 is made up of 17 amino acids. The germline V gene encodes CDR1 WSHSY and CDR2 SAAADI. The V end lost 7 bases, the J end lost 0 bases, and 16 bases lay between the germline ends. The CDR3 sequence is CASTPGPTSSGANVLTF. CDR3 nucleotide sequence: TGCGCCAGCACCCCGGGACCAACCAGCTCTGGGGCCAACGTCCTGACTTTC.